This is a list of T cell receptor beta chains from one sample in a study of T cell responses to AZD1222 COVID-19 vaccine. The assay was immunoSEQ multiplex PCR, and TCRdb's table has in-frame clones only and misses some. The table has around 66,000 clones, approximately 90% seen once. The specimen was peripheral blood, collected 28 days after the second dose of the MenACWY control vaccine. The source is an adult who received the MenACWY meningococcal vaccine as a control. The CDR3 runs from the conserved cysteine through the conserved F or W. Fields, in order: D gene, V gene, clone size, J gene, CDR3 protein, CDR3 DNA. A D gene is named only where the DNA matches it firmly. The listing skips clone size in some rows; elsewhere it reads once, few, many or a size class.

TRBD1	TRBV5-6	-	TRBJ2-3	CASTLRGGQGSDTQYF	TGTGCCAGCACCCTGCGGGGCGGACAGGGCTCAGATACGCAGTATTTT
TRBD1	TRBV27	-	TRBJ2-7	CASSAQGQGANYEQYF	TGTGCCAGCAGTGCCCAAGGGCAGGGGGCAAACTACGAGCAGTACTTC
-	TRBV19	-	TRBJ1-1	CASSMWGQGGTEAFF	TGTGCCAGTAGTATGTGGGGGCAGGGAGGCACTGAAGCTTTCTTT
-	TRBV28	-	TRBJ2-7	CASSLGLALSYEQYF	TGTGCCAGCAGTTTAGGACTTGCCCTCTCCTACGAGCAGTACTTC
-	TRBV19	-	TRBJ1-2	CASSPGRYSNYGYTF	TGTGCCAGTAGTCCGGGACGGTACAGTAACTATGGCTACACCTTC
TRBD1	TRBV11-1	-	TRBJ2-2	CASRPSGTANTGELFF	TGTGCCAGCAGACCCTCCGGGACAGCAAACACCGGGGAGCTGTTTTTT
TRBD1	TRBV4-2	few	TRBJ1-4	CASSQVEGADEKLFF	TGTGCCAGCAGCCAAGTAGAGGGGGCGGATGAAAAACTGTTTTTT
TRBD1	TRBV7-9	few	TRBJ1-4	CASSRDRENEKLFF	TGTGCCAGCAGCCGGGACAGGGAGAACGAAAAACTGTTTTTT
-	TRBV29-1	-	TRBJ2-7	CSVAFPGAHEQYF	TGCAGCGTTGCGTTTCCGGGGGCCCACGAGCAGTACTTC
-	TRBV19	-	TRBJ1-2	CASTPQKGSGGYTF	TGTGCCAGTACCCCTCAAAAAGGGTCGGGCGGCTACACCTTC
TRBD2	TRBV3-1/TRBV3-2	-	TRBJ2-1	CASSQSSGQNNEQFF	TGTGCCAGCAGCCAATCTAGCGGGCAAAACAATGAGCAGTTCTTC
-	TRBV19	-	TRBJ1-1	CCSFGTKVTEAFF	TGTTGCTCATTCGGGACAAAGGTGACTGAAGCTTTCTTT
-	TRBV6-5	once	TRBJ1-4	CASSYSLAGRGEKLFF	TGTGCCAGCAGTTACTCGCTGGCAGGGAGGGGTGAAAAACTGTTTTTT
TRBD2	TRBV19	-	TRBJ2-2	CASSITGGNTGELFF	TGTGCCAGTAGTATAACGGGGGGGAACACCGGGGAGCTGTTTTTT
-	TRBV28	-	TRBJ2-7	CASSFRDISYEQYF	TGTGCCAGCAGTTTCCGGGACATCTCCTACGAGCAGTACTTC
-	TRBV20-1	-	TRBJ2-3	CSASYVRGTQYF	TGCAGTGCTAGTTACGTAAGAGGGACGCAGTATTTT
TRBD1	TRBV6-5	-	TRBJ1-6	CASSSSGTDNSPLHF	TGTGCCAGCAGCTCGAGCGGGACAGATAATTCACCCCTCCACTTT
TRBD1	TRBV7-2	-	TRBJ1-2	CASSLGPTGADGYTF	TGTGCCAGCAGCTTAGGCCCAACAGGGGCGGATGGCTACACCTTC
-	TRBV28	-	TRBJ2-1	CASSLNQGRGGNYNEQFF	TGTGCCAGCAGTTTAAACCAGGGTAGGGGGGGGAACTACAATGAGCAGTTCTTC
-	TRBV6-5	-	TRBJ2-1	CASSYSGDWGYNEQFF	TGTGCCAGCAGTTACTCGGGGGACTGGGGCTACAATGAGCAGTTCTTC
TRBD1	TRBV7-8	-	TRBJ1-2	CASSFGQGGYGYTF	TGTGCCAGCAGCTTTGGACAGGGAGGCTATGGCTACACCTTC
TRBD1	TRBV5-1	-	TRBJ2-7	CASSWGQGTYEQYF	TGCGCCAGCAGCTGGGGACAGGGAACTTACGAGCAGTACTTC
TRBD2	TRBV6-5	-	TRBJ2-1	CASSYSGGREQFF	TGTGCCAGCAGTTACTCGGGGGGGAGGGAGCAGTTCTTC
-	TRBV2	-	TRBJ2-7	CASSDQSYEQYF	TGTGCCAGCAGCGACCAGAGCTACGAGCAGTACTTC
TRBD1	TRBV18	-	TRBJ1-5	CASTDGTDNQPQHF	TGTGCCAGTACGGATGGGACAGACAATCAGCCCCAGCATTTT
-	TRBV9	few	TRBJ2-2	CASSVTWGSTGELFF	TGTGCCAGCAGCGTCACCTGGGGGAGCACCGGGGAGCTGTTTTTT
TRBD1	TRBV9	-	TRBJ1-1	CASSVAPTGPEAFF	TGTGCCAGCAGCGTAGCCCCGACAGGGCCCGAAGCTTTCTTT